This is a list of T cell receptor beta chains from one sample in a study of early T cells in non-severe SARS-CoV-2 infection. TCRdb re-called the 5' RACE reads through MiXCR, storing one row per CDR3 protein. The repertoire holds 56,000 or so distinct CDR3 sequences, with over 13% as singletons. Material: whole blood, obtained at baseline. Receptors originate from an adult who was a healthcare worker with PCR-confirmed SARS-CoV-2 infection or an uninfected control (not recorded which). Each CDR3 is given with its conserved first and last residue. A D gene is named only where the DNA matches it firmly. Size is stated for part of the rows, as once, few or many counts, or as a class when the clone is expanded.

v_call,j_call,d_call,clone_size,cdr3_nt,cdr3_aa
TRBV6-1,TRBJ2-2,NA,NA,TGTGCCAGCAGTGAAGCCTTGGGGGGACCCGGGGAGCTGTTTTTT,CASSEALGGPGELFF
TRBV21-1,TRBJ2-2,NA,NA,TGTGCCAGCAGCAAACAGGGGGCGTACACCGGGGAGCTGTTTTTT,CASSKQGAYTGELFF
TRBV20-1,TRBJ2-7,TRBD1,few,TGCAGTGCTAGGCGGGCGGCAGGGGGCACGGATGAGCAGTACTTC,CSARRAAGGTDEQYF
TRBV4-1,TRBJ1-3,NA,few,TGCGCCAGCAGCCAGGCGGACGCTGGAAACACCATATATTTT,CASSQADAGNTIYF
TRBV5-1,TRBJ2-1,NA,NA,TGCGCCAGCAGCTTGGGGGCTAGCCGCAACAATGAGCAGTTCTTC,CASSLGASRNNEQFF
TRBV4-2,TRBJ2-3,TRBD2,few,TGTGCCAGCAGCCAAGTCAGCGGGGGGGCGAAAGATACGCAGTATTTT,CASSQVSGGAKDTQYF
TRBV7-2,TRBJ2-1,NA,NA,TGTGCCAGCAGCTTAGTTTCCACGGGACTCCAAGGGAATGAGCAGTTCTTC,CASSLVSTGLQGNEQFF
TRBV6-1,TRBJ1-1,NA,NA,TGTGCCAGCAGTGACGAGAGGAGAGCTACTGAAGCTTTCTTT,CASSDERRATEAFF
TRBV29-1,TRBJ1-1,TRBD1,NA,TGCAGCGTTGTCAGGGGGAGCAACACTGAAGCTTTCTTT,CSVVRGSNTEAFF
TRBV29-1,TRBJ2-7,NA,NA,TGCAGCGTTGAAAGGCAGGGGGGCGAGCAGTACTTC,CSVERQGGEQYF
TRBV10-2,TRBJ2-3,TRBD2,NA,TGCGCCAGCAGTGAGCCTTATCCGGGACTAGCGGGGGGATACGAGAGCACAGATACGCAGTATTTT,CASSEPYPGLAGGYESTDTQYF
TRBV5-6,TRBJ2-7,TRBD1,NA,TGTGCCAGCATCGACGGGACAGGGCCCTACGAGCAGTACTTC,CASIDGTGPYEQYF
TRBV5-1,TRBJ1-3,NA,many,TGCGCCAGCAGGGAGTCGGTAGGAAACACCATATATTTT,CASRESVGNTIYF
TRBV6-1,TRBJ1-4,NA,few,TGTGCCAGCAGTGCGGCATTTAATGAAAATCTGTTTTTT,CASSAAFNENLFF
TRBV28,TRBJ2-1,TRBD1,NA,TGTGCCGTACAGGGGGCAGGATACAATGAGCAGTTCTTC,CAVQGAGYNEQFF
TRBV6-1,TRBJ2-1,NA,many,TGTGCCAGCAGTGAAGCCGATACTCTGGCGGGATTGGATGAGCAGTTCTTC,CASSEADTLAGLDEQFF
TRBV7-8,TRBJ2-1,TRBD2,few,TGTGCCAGCAGCTCGAGACTAGCGGGGGGGCTCACTGAGCAGTTCTTC,CASSSRLAGGLTEQFF
TRBV7-9,TRBJ2-7,NA,few,TGTGCCAGCAGCTTAATGTCTTACGAGCAGTACTTC,CASSLMSYEQYF
TRBV6-5,TRBJ2-2,NA,few,TGTGCCAGCAGTTACGGTAGGGGCGCGGCGTCGAGCACCGGGGAGCTGTTTTTT,CASSYGRGAASSTGELFF
TRBV29-1,TRBJ2-4,NA,NA,TGCAGCGTTGTAGGGGTAAACATTCAGTACTTC,CSVVGVNIQYF
TRBV4-1,TRBJ1-5,NA,NA,TGCGCCAGCAGCCAAGGGGAGGGACTGAAGAATCAGCCCCAGCATTTT,CASSQGEGLKNQPQHF
TRBV7-9,TRBJ2-3,TRBD1,few,TGTGCCAGCAGCGCAGGGACAGGGATCACAGATACGCAGTATTTT,CASSAGTGITDTQYF
TRBV6-5,TRBJ2-7,TRBD2,NA,TGTGCCAGCAGTACTAGCGGAACCTACGAGCAGTACTTC,CASSTSGTYEQYF
TRBV28,TRBJ2-5,NA,NA,TGTGCCAGCAGTTTAAGCGTCGGGATGAAGACCCAGTACTTC,CASSLSVGMKTQYF
TRBV7-3,TRBJ2-3,TRBD2,few,TGTGCCAGCAGCTCCGGACTAGCCCCGGGCACAGATACGCAGTATTTT,CASSSGLAPGTDTQYF
TRBV29-1,TRBJ2-3,NA,few,TGCAGCGTTGGGCGTGGAGATACGCAGTATTTT,CSVGRGDTQYF
TRBV12-3/TRBV12-4,TRBJ1-1,NA,NA,TGTGCCAGCAGGGGACCGGGTAACACTGAAGCTTTCTTT,CASRGPGNTEAFF
TRBV18,TRBJ1-1,TRBD1,few,TGTGCCAGCTCACCCCCTGGGACAGTATACACTGAAGCTTTCTTT,CASSPPGTVYTEAFF
TRBV12-3/TRBV12-4,TRBJ2-3,NA,many,TGTGCCAGCAGTTTAGCCCCCTTCGCAGATACGCAGTATTTT,CASSLAPFADTQYF
TRBV5-1,TRBJ2-3,NA,medium-sized,TGCGCCAGCAGGGAGGAGGACGCAGATACGCAGTATTTT,CASREEDADTQYF
TRBV6-6,TRBJ1-2,TRBD1,few,TGTGCCACCGTGCCGGGACAGCTTAACTATGGCTACACCTTC,CATVPGQLNYGYTF
TRBV4-1,TRBJ2-3,TRBD2,NA,TGCGCCAGCAGCCAAGTCGGCGCCAAGATACTTATGCGGGGGATCACAGATACGCAGTATTTT,CASSQVGAKILMRGITDTQYF
TRBV20-1,TRBJ2-3,NA,NA,TGCAGTGCTAGATGGGGACTCCGAAACAACATGCCTGGCACAGATACGCAGTATTTT,CSARWGLRNNMPGTDTQYF
TRBV3-1,TRBJ2-2,NA,NA,TGTGCCAGCAGCCAATTCCTACCGAACACCGGGGAGCTGTTTTTT,CASSQFLPNTGELFF
TRBV6-6,TRBJ2-2,TRBD2,many,TGTGCCAGCAGTTACCTAGCGGGAGTCCCCGGGGAGCTGTTTTTT,CASSYLAGVPGELFF
TRBV6-5,TRBJ1-5,NA,many,TGTGCCAGCAGTTACTCGAGAGGCAATCAGCCCCAGCATTTT,CASSYSRGNQPQHF
TRBV21-1,TRBJ2-7,NA,once,TGTGCCAGCAGCAAAGTAATGACTAGCGGGACCAACTCCTACGAGCAGTACTTC,CASSKVMTSGTNSYEQYF
TRBV19,TRBJ1-5,TRBD1,few,TGTGCCAGTAGTCCCGGGACAGCTTATAGCAATCAGCCCCAGCATTTT,CASSPGTAYSNQPQHF